The clone carrying this TCR beta chain was detected once. This sample stems from a study of human T cells and chemical hapten exposure. The germline V gene has CDR1 SQVTM and CDR2 ANQGSEA. V lost 6 bases to trimming and J lost 1 base, with 11 bases between them. The CDR3 is made up of 13 amino acids. The study's library attached unique molecular identifiers to single cDNA molecules. TCRdb reanalysed the reads using MiXCR and keeps one entry per CDR3 protein. Of thousands of distinct CDR3 sequences in the sample, 50% to 65% are singletons; the top ten hold about 4.1%. Sample treatment: therapeutic diphenylcyclopropenone sensitization with weekly scalp DPC.

The material was whole blood, obtained before DPC sensitization or 2, 6, or about 24 weeks after (not recorded which). The J gene is TRBJ2-3, the V gene TRBV29-1; D uncertain. This TCR was sampled from an adult with alopecia areata. Some clones in this sample may be carry-over from other donors' samples. This table probably holds off-target reads from a library built for another chain. The CDR3 DNA reads TGCAGCGTCCGGGCACCTGGCACAGATACGCAGTATTTT. Translating gives CSVRAPGTDTQYF.